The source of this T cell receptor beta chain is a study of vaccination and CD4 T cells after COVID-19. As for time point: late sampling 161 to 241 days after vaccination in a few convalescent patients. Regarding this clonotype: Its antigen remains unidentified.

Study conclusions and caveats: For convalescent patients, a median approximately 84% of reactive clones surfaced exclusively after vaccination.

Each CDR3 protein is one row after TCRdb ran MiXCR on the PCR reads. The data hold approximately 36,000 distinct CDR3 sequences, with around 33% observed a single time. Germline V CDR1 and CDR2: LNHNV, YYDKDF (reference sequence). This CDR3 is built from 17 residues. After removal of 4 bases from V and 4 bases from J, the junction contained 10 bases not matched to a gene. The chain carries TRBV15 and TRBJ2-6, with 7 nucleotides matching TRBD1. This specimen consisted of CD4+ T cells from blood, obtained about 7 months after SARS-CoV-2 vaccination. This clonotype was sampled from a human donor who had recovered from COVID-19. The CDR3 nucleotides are TGTGCCACCAGCATTACTGACAGGGTCATAGGGGCCAACGTCCTGACTTTC. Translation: CATSITDRVIGANVLTF.